This TCR beta chain is drawn from a study of glioma-infiltrating T cells. TCR alpha and beta CDR3 regions were amplified from RNA using iRepertoire nested multiplex PCR. Each CDR3 protein is one row after TCRdb ran MiXCR on the multiplex PCR reads. The table lists about 190,000 distinct CDR3 sequences, more than 25% of them singletons, with just over 20% in the top ten. This clonotype was recorded many times. The clonotype originates from a human donor with low-grade glioma or glioblastoma, undergoing nonglioma brain surgery, or in good health (not recorded which). The sequenced sample was glioma tissue, nonneoplastic brain tissue, or PBMCs (not recorded which).

The chain's CDR3 is CSAKGRLAISYEQYF. The CDR3 nucleotides are TGCAGTGCTAAAGGTCGACTAGCGATCTCCTACGAGCAGTACTTC. This sequence joins TRBV20-1 and TRBJ2-7; 8 bases fit TRBD2. CDR3 length: 15 residues. V shed 4 bases, J shed 0 bases, and the junction held 8 bases outside the gene matches. From germline, CDR1 is DFQATT and CDR2 SNEGSKA (reference sequence).